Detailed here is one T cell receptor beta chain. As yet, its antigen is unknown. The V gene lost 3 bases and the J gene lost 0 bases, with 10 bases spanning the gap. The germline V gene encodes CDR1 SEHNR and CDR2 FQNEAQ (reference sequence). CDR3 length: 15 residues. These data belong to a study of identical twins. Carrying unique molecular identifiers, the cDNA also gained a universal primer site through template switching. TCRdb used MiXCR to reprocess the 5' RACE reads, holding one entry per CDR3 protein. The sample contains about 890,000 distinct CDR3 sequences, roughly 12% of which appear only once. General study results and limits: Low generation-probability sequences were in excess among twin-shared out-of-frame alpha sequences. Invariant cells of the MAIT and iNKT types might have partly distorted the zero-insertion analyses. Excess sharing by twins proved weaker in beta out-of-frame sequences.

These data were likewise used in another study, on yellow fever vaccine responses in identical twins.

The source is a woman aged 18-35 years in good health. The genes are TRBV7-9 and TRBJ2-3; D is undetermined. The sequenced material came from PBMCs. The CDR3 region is CASSFLSSSTDTQYF. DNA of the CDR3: TGTGCCAGCAGCTTCCTCTCAAGCAGCACAGATACGCAGTATTTT.